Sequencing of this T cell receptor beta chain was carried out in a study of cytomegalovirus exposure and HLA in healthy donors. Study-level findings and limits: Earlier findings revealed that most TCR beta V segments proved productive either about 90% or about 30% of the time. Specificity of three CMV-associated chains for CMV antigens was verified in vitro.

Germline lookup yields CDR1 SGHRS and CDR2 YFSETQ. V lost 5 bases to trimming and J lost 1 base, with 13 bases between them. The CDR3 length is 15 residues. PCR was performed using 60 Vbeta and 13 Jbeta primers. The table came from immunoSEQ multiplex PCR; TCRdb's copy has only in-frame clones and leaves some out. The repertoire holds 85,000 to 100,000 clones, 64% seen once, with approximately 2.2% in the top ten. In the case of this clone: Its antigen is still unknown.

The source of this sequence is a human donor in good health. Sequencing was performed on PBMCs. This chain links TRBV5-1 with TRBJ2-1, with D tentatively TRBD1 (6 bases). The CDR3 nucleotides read TGCGCCAGCAGGATACAGGGTCCTTCCTACAATGAGCAGTTCTTC. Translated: CASRIQGPSYNEQFF.